This section outlines one T cell receptor (beta chain) sequence together with its context. This sample is part of a study of T cells after yellow fever vaccination. TCRdb re-derived calls from the 5' RACE reads in MiXCR, one entry per CDR3 protein. The sample consists of some 560,000 distinct CDR3 sequences, about 19% of them appearing once. Germline V gene data show CDR1 as SNHLY and CDR2 as FYNNEI. The CDR3 sequence is 15 residues long. The V end was cut by 5 bases, the J end by 3 bases, with 17 bases between. This sample comprised PBMCs, obtained 15 days after the yellow fever booster vaccination. This TCR came from a man younger than 45 who received the YFV17D yellow fever vaccine. The rearrangement uses TRBV2 and TRBJ2-7; D not resolved. The CDR3 region is CASSSRTERFYEQYF. The CDR3 DNA is TGTGCCAGCAGTAGCCGGACGGAGAGATTCTACGAGCAGTACTTC.